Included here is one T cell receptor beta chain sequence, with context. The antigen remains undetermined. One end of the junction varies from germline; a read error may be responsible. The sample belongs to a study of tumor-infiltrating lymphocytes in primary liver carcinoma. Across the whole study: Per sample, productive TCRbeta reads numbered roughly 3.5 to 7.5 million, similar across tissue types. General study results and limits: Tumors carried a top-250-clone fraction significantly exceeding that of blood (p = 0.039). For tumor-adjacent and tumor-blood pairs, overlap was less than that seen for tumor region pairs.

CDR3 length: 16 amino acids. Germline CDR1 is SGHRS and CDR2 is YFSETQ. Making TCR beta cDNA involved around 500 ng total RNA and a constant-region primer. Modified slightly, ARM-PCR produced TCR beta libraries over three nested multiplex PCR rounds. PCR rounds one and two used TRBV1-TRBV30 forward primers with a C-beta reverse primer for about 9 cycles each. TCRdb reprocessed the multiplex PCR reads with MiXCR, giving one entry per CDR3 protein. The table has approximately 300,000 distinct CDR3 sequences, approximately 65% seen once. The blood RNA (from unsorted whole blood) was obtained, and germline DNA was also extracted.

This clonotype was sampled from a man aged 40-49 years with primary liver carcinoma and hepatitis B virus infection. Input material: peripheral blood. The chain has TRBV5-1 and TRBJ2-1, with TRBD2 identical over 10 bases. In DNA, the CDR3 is TGCACCAGCAGCACCCTAGCGGGAGTCTCCTACAATGAGCAGTTCTTC. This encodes CTSSTLAGVSYNEQFF.